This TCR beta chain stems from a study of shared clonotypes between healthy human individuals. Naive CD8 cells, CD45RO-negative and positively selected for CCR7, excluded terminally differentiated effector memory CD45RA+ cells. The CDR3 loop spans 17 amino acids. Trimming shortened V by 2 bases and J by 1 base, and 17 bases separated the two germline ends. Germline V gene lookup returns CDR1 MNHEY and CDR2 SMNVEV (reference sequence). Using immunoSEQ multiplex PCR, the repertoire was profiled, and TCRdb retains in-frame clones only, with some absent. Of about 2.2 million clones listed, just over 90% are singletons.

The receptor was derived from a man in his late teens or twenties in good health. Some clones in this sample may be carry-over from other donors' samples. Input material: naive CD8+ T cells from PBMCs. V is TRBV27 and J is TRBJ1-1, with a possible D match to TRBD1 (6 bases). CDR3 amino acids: CASSLGPTGLTNTEAFF. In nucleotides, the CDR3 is TGTGCCAGCAGTTTAGGCCCGACAGGACTAACGAACACTGAAGCTTTCTTT.